This section outlines one T cell receptor beta chain sequence together with its context. Which antigen it targets is not known. Base-call qualities are not available, and no considerably larger clone is one nucleotide away. This sample was sequenced with an Illumina NovaSeq 6000. cDNA libraries for TCRalpha and TCRbeta were prepared by 5'RACE using constant-segment primers, with sample barcodes and unique molecular identifiers added. RNA was extracted from every sample with Trizol reagent. Libraries were amplified in two PCR steps, with a second sample barcode and Illumina TruSeq adapters added in the second step. Sequencing of libraries was performed on an Illumina NovaSeq with 2 x 150 bp paired-end reads. The original pipeline was this. Demultiplexing of reads and collapsing into UMI-guided consensus sequences were performed with migec v1.2.7. With mixcr v2.1.11, UMI consensuses were aligned to TRA and TRB V and J templates and assembled into clonotypes. Clonotypes were classified as expanded or contracted when called significant by both edgeR and NoisET, with noise models trained on biological replicates. edgeR calls used a false discovery rate-adjusted p below 0.01 and a log2 fold-change threshold of 1. As an exploratory analysis of dynamics, PCA with hierarchical clustering was applied to max-normalized trajectories of the 1000 most abundant clonotypes. Separately sequenced CD4+ and CD8+ repertoires were used to assign the CD4 or CD8 phenotype of responding clones. In-frame beta chains were kept once TCRdb had trimmed the public reads at Q25 with fastp and called clones with MiXCR. Records with the same CDR3 protein are collapsed into one entry carrying the most frequent genes and DNA. The V and J calls here are based on TCRdb, not the publication. This sample lists hundreds of thousands of distinct CDR3 sequences; 23% were detected once. In total, the top ten clones hold about an eighth of the sample.

Ficoll-Paque density gradient centrifugation was used to isolate PBMCs. This sample is part of a study of T-cell memory formation after mild COVID-19 (dated by TCRdb to about 2021). Broadly, across the study: TCR sequence clusters from the two donors were found to be largely donor specific. Longitudinal TCRalpha and TCRbeta repertoire sequencing tracked T-cell clones expanding and contracting after mild COVID-19 in a couple of donors. Two young, previously healthy adult volunteers made up the cohort, one male and one female.

Unmatched junction bases come to 13, with V trimmed by 3 bases and J by 5 bases. Counted from cysteine to phenylalanine, this CDR3 has 15 amino acids. Of all the DNA, just the CDR3 is kept, 45 bases in frame from base 1. According to the germline V gene (reference sequence), CDR1 reads DFQATT and CDR2 reads SNEGSKA. Study-level results and caveats: Balanced CD4/CD8 phenotypes were observed for clones contracting from day 15 to 85, whereas a bias towards CD4+ was observed for a second wave of clones expanding from day 15 to 37. Contracting CD4+ clones appeared mostly in the CM and EM memory subsets, whereas CD8+ clones were enriched in EMRA. The detection of some responding clones in pre-infection memory suggests that pre-existing cross-reactive memory T cells joined the SARS-CoV-2 response. The second-wave clones that peaked on day 37 were not confirmed to be SARS-CoV-2 specific. The study covered only two mild cases, and larger cohorts including severe cases with pre-infection samples were considered necessary.

The specimen was PBMCs or a T cell subset sorted from them (not recorded which). This receptor was taken from an adult woman who had mild COVID-19 (a few samples of this study predate the infection). The sample titles of this study are shuffled in the database, so cell type and time point are left out; the donor was told from shared clones. The chain is encoded by TRBV20-1 joined to TRBJ2-7; 7 middle bases align to TRBD2. The CDR3 protein sequence reads: CSARSLVGGLNEQYF. The DNA is TGCAGTGCTAGGTCCTTGGTGGGAGGGCTTAACGAGCAGTACTTC.